This T cell receptor beta chain came from a study of blood T cell repertoires in COVID-19 (dated by TCRdb to about 2020). Looking at the study overall: The collaborator samples originated in the United States, Italy and Spain and spanned the acute and convalescent phases of COVID-19. Subjects who had been exposed to COVID-19, were actively infected with it, or had recovered from it provided the deeply sampled blood TCRbeta repertoires that made up the dataset. Samples came from the ongoing ImmuneRACE study (first 160 participants) plus 1,254 subjects from 6 global collaborators. The prospective study material was composed of cDNA or gDNA derived from T cells, B-cell-depleted T cells, or PBMCs. Where available, HLA class I and class II types were taken from metadata supplied by the sample provider and were not determined by assay-based typing. The repertoires were made available in a free public database intended to serve as a resource for research on the immune response to SARS-CoV-2. Sample metadata almost always included a de-identified subject ID, COVID-19 status, age in years and sex. Broader findings and caveats from the paper: Clinical and demographic metadata were provided uncurated, with the amount varying by source and participant.

CDR1 and CDR2 are drawn from the germline V gene: SNHLY, FYNNEI. The CDR3 goes from the cysteine to the phenylalanine over 16 residues. The read is trimmed to its CDR3 DNA, 48 bases read in frame from base 1. V has 6 bases trimmed and J has 2 bases trimmed; junction bases matching no gene number 3. As to this clone: Which antigen it targets is not known. No per-base quality is available; no much larger clone lies one base away.

Whole blood was collected in K2EDTA tubes by collaborating institutions according to the institutions' own protocols. For TCRbeta analysis, collaborators shipped samples as frozen whole blood, isolated PBMCs, or DNA extracted from either of those sample types. The immunoSEQ Assay, a bias-controlled multiplex PCR, was used to amplify TCRbeta CDR3 regions from genomic DNA. For the original study's pipeline: The number of nucleated cells in each sample was estimated from the amplification of reference gene primers within the assay. Sequence reads were collapsed and filtered to measure the absolute abundance of every unique TCRbeta CDR3 rearrangement. Productive Simpson clonality was computed per sample as the square root of Simpson's diversity index over productive rearrangements. TCRdb took over this immuneACCESS table, retaining in-frame rearrangements with V and J assigned. Such tables are incomplete; in checked studies, under half of the missing clones stem from an unresolved V gene, and the remainder is unexplained. V and J calls and clone size are as listed in that table; D and trimming were resolved from the DNA. The sample table holds 50,000 to 60,000 clones, of which 90% to 95% were seen once. The top ten hold around a tenth of the sample.

The source material was peripheral blood. This clonotype was sampled from a woman aged 80 or over with acute or convalescent COVID-19. The chain employs TRBV2 and TRBJ2-3, and TRBD2 matches 15 of the central bases. The CDR3 loop reads CASRGTSGRITDTQYF. The base sequence is TGTGCCAGCAGGGGGACTAGCGGGAGGATCACAGATACGCAGTATTTT.